Below are 26 T cell receptor beta chains sequenced from a single sample in a study of T-cell reconstitution after alpha-beta-depleted transplantation in children. It was with unique molecular identifiers that the TCRbeta library was prepared. TCRdb re-analysed the PCR reads in MiXCR, keeping a single row per CDR3 protein. The repertoire consists of 300,000 or so distinct CDR3 sequences, with around 25% occurring once and the leading ten covering approximately 9.9%. The sample was PBMCs, mostly from graft donor cells, taken 180 days after TCRalphabeta/CD19-depleted stem cell transplant. The receptors shown here come from a male patient younger than 18 who had a stem cell transplant for acute lymphoblastic leukemia, so the T cells may come from the graft donor.

V is TRBV9 and J is TRBJ2-1; D is uncertain. The CDR3 has 11 residues. V lost 4 bases and J 6 bases, leaving 5 bases between the germline ends. In germline, CDR1 is SGDLS, CDR2 YYNGEE. CDR3 DNA: TGTGCCAGCAGCCCTTCCAATGAGCAGTTCTTC. Encoded protein: CASSPSNEQFF. Full variable domain (outside the CDR3, taken from reference TRBV9 and TRBJ2-1): DSGVTQTPKHLITATGQRVTLRCSPRSGDLSVYWYQQSLDQGLQFLIQYYNGEERAKGNILERFSAQQFPDLHSELNLSSLELGDSALYFCASSPSNEQFFGPGTRLTVL.

This clonotype came up a few times. The V gene is TRBV6-5, the J gene TRBJ2-3; 10 bases are a match to TRBD2. CDR3 length equals 17 residues. The ends lost 0 bases at V and 2 bases at J; junction bases unmatched: 5. Germline CDR1 reads MNHEY; CDR2 reads SVGAGI. The CDR3 coding sequence is TGTGCCAGCAGTTACTCCCCTAGCGGGAGCTCCACAGATACGCAGTATTTT. Protein: CASSYSPSGSSTDTQYF.

The rearrangement joins TRBV11-2 to TRBJ2-7; TRBD2 is a possible D gene (5 bases). Germline values: CDR1 SGHAT, CDR2 FQNNGV. Trimming took 3 bases from V and 4 from J, leaving 16 bases between them. The CDR3 contains 15 residues. The CDR3 region has the DNA TGTGCCAGCAGCTTTGGGGAGATCGCTTCTTACGAGCAGTACTTC. This codes for CASSFGEIASYEQYF.

The sample holds a few counts of this clonotype. The chain couples TRBV9 to TRBJ2-3; D is undetermined. V was clipped by 6 bases and J by 0 bases, with 14 bases between them. The CDR3 is 15 amino acids. Germline V lookup: CDR1 SGDLS, CDR2 YYNGEE. The DNA for the CDR3 is TGTGCCAGCACCGACGTACCTACTAGCACAGATACGCAGTATTTT. Protein product: CASTDVPTSTDTQYF.

The gene calls are TRBV12-3 or TRBV12-4 and TRBJ2-3; D perhaps matches TRBD2 (6 bases). This CDR3 spans 18 amino acids. V was shortened by 2 bases and J by 7 bases, with 25 bases between the two germline ends. The CDR3 DNA reads TGTGCCAGCAGTTTAACCATGGGGACTCCGATGAAGGATAATACGCAGTATTTT. Protein: CASSLTMGTPMKDNTQYF.

The CDR3 bases are TGTGCCAGCAGCTTCGGAGGTGGCACGGAGCAGTACTTC. Amino acid sequence: CASSFGGGTEQYF. The chain recombines TRBV7-7 with TRBJ2-7, with D possibly TRBD2 on 5 matching bases. V was clipped by 3 bases and J by 7 bases, with 13 bases between them. From germline, CDR1 is SSHAT and CDR2 FNYEAQ (reference sequence). This CDR3 region has 13 residues.

About this clonotype itself: The CDR3 does not close with the conserved phenylalanine or tryptophan, likely indicating a read error. The chain is built from TRBV5-1 and TRBJ2-1, with unresolved D. Per the germline V gene, CDR1 is SGHRS and CDR2 is YFSETQ. V was trimmed by 0 bases and J by 4 bases, leaving 8 bases between them. This CDR3 has 14 amino acids. The CDR3 sequence is CASSLDLGYNEQFL. The DNA of the CDR3 is TGCGCCAGCAGCTTGGACCTCGGTTACAATGAGCAGTTCCTC.

This clonotype appeared a few times. The J gene is TRBJ2-1, the V gene TRBV7-3; 13 nucleotides align to TRBD2. This CDR3 has 18 residues. V lost 2 bases to trimming and J lost 5 bases; unmatched junction nucleotides: 9. Per the germline V gene, CDR1 is SGHTA and CDR2 is FQGTGA. The chain's CDR3 is CASSLRAGLAGAHNEQFF. The CDR3 region has the DNA TGTGCCAGCAGCTTACGGGCAGGACTAGCGGGAGCCCACAATGAGCAGTTCTTC.

This clonotype was observed a handful of times. The chain has TRBV20-1 and TRBJ2-5; D is unresolved. In germline, CDR1 is DFQATT, CDR2 SNEGSKA (reference sequence). The CDR3 is made up of 10 amino acids. Trimming took 6 bases from V and 2 from J, leaving 4 bases between them. The CDR3 reads CSAIQETQYF. The DNA for the CDR3 is TGCAGTGCAATTCAAGAGACCCAGTACTTC.

This clonotype was found many times. The V and J genes are TRBV5-1 and TRBJ2-5, with D perhaps being TRBD1 or TRBD2 (7 bases each). CDR1 is SGHRS, CDR2 YFSETQ, per germline. Trimming left V 3 bases short and J 5 bases short, with 14 bases between. The CDR3 has 14 amino acids. CDR3 nucleotides: TGCGCCAGCAGCTCCTCAGGGGGGGTGGAGACCCAGTACTTC. This codes for CASSSSGGVETQYF. Supplemented by reference TRBV5-1 and TRBJ2-5, the full variable domain reads KAGVTQTPRYLIKTRGQQVTLSCSPISGHRSVSWYQQTPGQGLQFLFEYFSETQRNKGNFPGRFSGRQFSNSRSEMNVSTLELGDSALYLCASSSSGGVETQYFGPGTRLLVL.

This clonotype has only a few counts. The V and J genes are TRBV9 and TRBJ1-1, with D perhaps matching TRBD1 (6 bases). This CDR3 comprises 16 residues. The germline gives CDR1 SGDLS, CDR2 YYNGEE. V lost 1 base and J 5 bases, leaving 18 bases between the germline ends. CDR3 amino acids: CASSVYGGAGVTEAFF. The DNA for the CDR3 is TGTGCCAGCAGCGTATATGGGGGGGCGGGGGTAACTGAAGCTTTCTTT.

DNA for the CDR3: TGTGCCAGCAGTTACCCTTCTAGCGGGAGGTCCTTATACACAGATACGCAGTATTTT. Translating gives CASSYPSSGRSLYTDTQYF. This chain connects TRBV6-5 to TRBJ2-3; 11 bases are a match to TRBD2. Germline assignment: CDR1 MNHEY and CDR2 SVGAGI. The CDR3 has 19 amino acids. Trimming took 2 bases from V and 2 from J; bases not matched to a gene: 12.

CDR3 nucleotide sequence: TGTGCCAGCAAGGCAGGGACAGGAGACTACACTGAAGCTTTCTTT. Translation gives CASKAGTGDYTEAFF. The V and J genes are TRBV12-3 or TRBV12-4 and TRBJ1-1; 8 bases fit TRBD1. The J segment lost 3 bases and the V segment lost 7 bases, leaving 10 bases of the junction unmatched. There are 15 residues in the CDR3.

The chain recombines TRBV12-3 or TRBV12-4 with TRBJ1-5; D is ambiguous. This CDR3 has 13 residues. V lost 2 bases, J lost 4 bases, and 6 bases lay in between. CDR3 coding DNA: TGTGCCAGCAGTTTAAGGGAGAATCAGCCCCAGCATTTT. Its translation is CASSLRENQPQHF.

This clonotype was picked up a small number of times. In DNA form, the CDR3 reads TGTGCCAGCAGCCAAGGAGGGGTCCTAGCCAAAAACATTCAGTACTTC. As protein: CASSQGGVLAKNIQYF. J is TRBJ2-4 and V is TRBV3-1; D assignment may be TRBD1 or TRBD2 (5 bases each). Germline CDR1 and CDR2: LGHDT and YNNKEL (reference sequence). The CDR3 covers 16 residues. V lost 1 base, J lost 0 bases, and 10 bases lay in between.

In this sample, this clonotype turned up a few times. The rearrangement uses TRBV27 and TRBJ2-7; possible D gene TRBD1, 6 bases. CDR3 size: 12 residues. The germline V and J ends were trimmed by 5 bases and 6 bases, with 11 bases remaining between them. The germline V gene has CDR1 MNHEY and CDR2 SMNVEV (reference sequence). Here the CDR3 reads CASSHRDAEQYF. CDR3 in DNA: TGTGCCAGCAGTCACAGGGATGCCGAGCAGTACTTC.

The CDR3 sequence: CSALSYNEQFF. For the CDR3, the DNA is TGCAGTGCTCTGTCCTACAATGAGCAGTTCTTC. The gene calls are TRBV20-1 and TRBJ2-1; no clear D. This CDR3 has 11 amino acids. Germline loops: CDR1 DFQATT, CDR2 SNEGSKA (reference sequence). With 5 bases removed from V and 1 base from J, the gap between germline ends came to 3 bases.

V usage is TRBV21-1 and J usage is TRBJ1-1; the D call of TRBD1 is as the table states it, not checked on the DNA. TRBV21-1 has pseudogene status. The CDR3 runs to 13 residues. CDR3 nucleotide sequence: TGTGCCAGCAGCAAATTACAGGGCGCCGAAGCTTTCTTT. Translated: CASSKLQGAEAFF.

V is TRBV20-1 and J is TRBJ2-1, with a weak D call TRBD2 (7 bases). The CDR3 covers 14 residues. The V gene's germline CDR1 is DFQATT and CDR2 SNEGSKA (reference sequence). V lost 4 bases and J lost 8, with 18 bases in between. CDR3 amino acids: CSATAGAYSDEQFF. The DNA of the CDR3 is TGCAGTGCTACGGCGGGGGCCTATTCGGATGAGCAGTTCTTC.

A note on this clonotype: A much more abundant neighbour one base away suggests this may be a read error. J is TRBJ2-1 and V is TRBV5-1, with 8 bases matching TRBD2. The CDR3 loop spans 15 amino acids. Per the germline V gene, CDR1 is SGHRS and CDR2 is YFSETQ. The CDR3 protein is CASSPGLALYDEQFF. The CDR3 DNA follows: TGCGCCAGCAGCCCCGGACTAGCCCTCTACGATGAGCAGTTCTTC.

In its sample, this clonotype was seen a few times. J is TRBJ2-2 and V is TRBV5-1, with 7 bases matching TRBD1. The germline V gene has CDR1 SGHRS and CDR2 YFSETQ. This CDR3 is built from 16 residues. V dropped 3 bases and J dropped 0; count of bases not matched to a gene: 5. The CDR3: CASSYGTASNTGELFF. Written as DNA, the CDR3 is TGCGCCAGCAGCTATGGGACAGCTTCGAACACCGGGGAGCTGTTTTTT.

This clonotype was counted only a few times. The chain carries TRBV27 and TRBJ2-7; TRBD1 matches 7 bases. The junction had 6 bases not matched to a gene; V was cut back by 4 bases and J by 0 bases. This CDR3 has 15 residues. The germline CDR1 and CDR2 sequences are MNHEY and SMNVEV (reference sequence). Here the CDR3 reads CASSWGAGGSYEQYF. CDR3 nucleotides: TGTGCCAGCAGTTGGGGTGCAGGGGGCTCCTACGAGCAGTACTTC.

This clonotype was seen a handful of times. This chain connects TRBV15 to TRBJ2-1, with D unclear. V shed 5 bases and J shed 7 bases, with 12 bases lying between them. The CDR3 covers 13 residues. In germline, CDR1 is LNHNV, CDR2 YYDKDF (reference sequence). CDR3 coding DNA: TGTGCCACCAGCCCCGTGTTGCGGAATGAGCAGTTCTTC. Protein: CATSPVLRNEQFF.

This chain joins TRBV20-1 and TRBJ2-5; 11 bases are a match to TRBD2. The CDR3 totals 16 residues. CDR1 and CDR2 (germline): DFQATT, SNEGSKA (reference sequence). Losses at the gene ends were 1 base for V and 5 bases for J; bases not matched to a gene: 9. The CDR3 DNA reads TGCAGTGCTAGAGTACTAGCGGGAGAACAGGAGGAGACCCAGTACTTC. As protein: CSARVLAGEQEETQYF.

The CDR3 DNA sequence: TGCGCCAGCGGGACTAGAATCTACAATGAGCAGTTCTTC. As protein: CASGTRIYNEQFF. The V gene is TRBV10-2, the J gene TRBJ2-1; TRBD2 agrees at 8 bases. Germline CDR1 and CDR2: WSHSY and SAAADI. This CDR3 region has 13 residues. V lost 8 bases to trimming and J lost 3 bases; unmatched junction nucleotides: 3.

This clonotype has a handful of counts. V and J are TRBV9 and TRBJ2-7; 13 bases fit TRBD2. V gave up 4 bases and J gave up 3 bases; unmatched junction bases: 13. CDR1 and CDR2 (germline): SGDLS, YYNGEE. The CDR3 length is 18 residues. The CDR3 sequence is CASSPIPGLAGVNYEQYF. Here the CDR3 DNA reads TGTGCCAGCAGCCCGATCCCCGGACTAGCGGGAGTCAACTACGAGCAGTACTTC.